This T cell receptor (beta chain) derives from a study of CD8+CD57+ T cells in acquired aplastic anemia. On the study more broadly: Yields of DNA that came from sorted CD4+ and CD8+ cells averaged about 3.4 ug.

CDR1 and CDR2 from the germline V gene are MNHEY and SVGAGI. The CDR3 contains 13 residues. V shed 4 bases and J shed 9 bases, with 13 bases lying between them. Individuals selected for sequencing had exhibited CD8+CD57+ cell expansion on flow cytometry. At the time of blood sampling, patients had not yet received any therapy. The use of genomic DNA as template underpinned the TCR beta VDJ and CDR3 profiling. TCRdb fed the reads into MiXCR, producing one record per CDR3 protein. The table lists about 220,000 distinct CDR3 sequences, approximately 45% of them singletons, with less than 9% in the top ten.

This TCR was sampled from a human donor with aplastic anemia. The V gene is TRBV6-5, the J gene TRBJ2-1; tentatively, D is TRBD1 (5 bases). Sequenced sample: sorted CD4+, CD8+, or CD8+CD57+ T cells (not recorded which) from PBMCs. The CDR3 nucleotides read TGTGCCAGCAGTTGGGGAAGGGGTTTTGAGCAGTTCTTC. Its translation is CASSWGRGFEQFF.